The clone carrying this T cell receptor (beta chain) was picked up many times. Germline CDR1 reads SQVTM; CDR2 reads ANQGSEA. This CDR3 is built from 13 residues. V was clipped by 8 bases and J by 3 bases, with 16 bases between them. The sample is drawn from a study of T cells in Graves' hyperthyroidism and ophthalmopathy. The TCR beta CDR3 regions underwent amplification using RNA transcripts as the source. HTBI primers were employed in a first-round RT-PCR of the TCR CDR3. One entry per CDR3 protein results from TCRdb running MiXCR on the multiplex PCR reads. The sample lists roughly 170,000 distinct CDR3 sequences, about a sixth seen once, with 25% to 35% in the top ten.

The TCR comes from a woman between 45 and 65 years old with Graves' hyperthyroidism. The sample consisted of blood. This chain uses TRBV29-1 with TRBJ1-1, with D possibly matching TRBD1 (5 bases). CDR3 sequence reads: CSTEGRADTEAFF. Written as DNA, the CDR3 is TGCAGCACTGAAGGCAGGGCGGACACTGAAGCTTTCTTT.